This T cell receptor (beta chain) was captured in a study of tumor and adjacent non-tumor tissue in lung cancer (dated 2018 in TCRdb). The study in broad terms: Patients with adenocarcinoma (12), squamous cell carcinoma (2) and small cell lung cancer (1) were included in the cohort. Bulk TCRbeta repertoires were compared between lung tumor tissue and matched distant non-tumor lung tissue obtained from about 16 lung cancer patients. For each patient, one tumor sample and one normal lung sample were taken, giving thirty paired specimens that underwent TCRbeta CDR3 sequencing. A total of 95 million to 150 million productive TCRbeta reads were generated by sequencing, corresponding to an average of about 4.17 million reads per sample. Ages among the roughly 15 patients ranged from roughly 30 to 76 years, there were roughly 10 men and 5 women, and disease was at TNM stage I to III. The research as a whole found: TCR diversity (inverse Simpson) was significantly higher in tumor than in normal lung tissue (roughly 430 vs 170, P = 0.0075, Mann-Whitney U test). The sequencing platform is not named in the methods, and unique molecular identifiers are not mentioned. Only 15 or so patients were included in the cohort, and the need for larger samples and more detailed clinical data was noted by the authors. Because peripheral blood was not sequenced, the blood TCRbeta repertoires of the lung cancer patients in the study went unexamined. TCR diversity was significantly higher in younger patients, and higher tumor TCR diversity was associated with shorter overall and disease-free survival. A significantly larger cumulative share of the repertoire was made up by the top 100 clones in normal lung than in tumor tissue.

As regards this clonotype: Its antigen remains unidentified. No base-level quality is on record; no much larger clone is a single base apart.

The library was obtained by multiplex PCR. Data came from an Illumina HiSeq 2500. TCRbeta libraries were constructed through three rounds of nested PCR with primers (Table S4) according to protocols modified from ARM-PCR. Before sequencing, PCR products of 200-500 bp were cut from the gel and purified using the QIAquick gel extraction kit. In the source study's methods: Reads were cleaned with Trimmomatic, merged with FLASH into complete CDR3 sequences, and assigned to V(D)J germline segments with MiTCR. VDJtools was used to compute clonal diversity as the inverse Simpson's index. In-frame sequences lacking a premature stop codon were counted as productive reads. The public reads were reanalyzed by TCRdb: fastp trimming at Q25, MiXCR alignment, in-frame beta chains only. Each entry is one CDR3 protein sequence, shown with its most common DNA and genes. Here the V and J calls rest on TCRdb's processing, not on the authors' analysis. Counted in this sample were tens of thousands of distinct CDR3 sequences; about 77% of them appeared once. In total, the top ten clones hold around 45% of the sample.

RNA was extracted from bulk unsorted tissue and checked for quality with a NanoDrop ND-1000 and an Agilent 2100. For the normal lung samples, distant non-tumor tissue was collected more than 3 cm away from the tumor edge. Newly diagnosed lung cancer patients without prior chemotherapy who had been admitted for thoracic surgery in China between August and November 2014 were enrolled as donors. Patients who had received previous radiotherapy or chemotherapy, or who had another concurrent cancer, were excluded from the study. Surgical tissue pieces of 1-2 cm3 were preserved in RNAlater solution and stored at -80 °C until use. Relative to germline, V is 4 bases shorter and J is 3 bases shorter, with 9 bases between their ends. The CDR3 has 13 amino acids, counting the end cysteine and phenylalanine. Just the 39-base CDR3 DNA is kept, in frame starting at base 1. CDR1 SGHTA and CDR2 FQGNSA were looked up in the germline V gene.

What was sequenced was distant non-tumor lung tissue. Recombination linked TRBV7-2 to TRBJ2-5; no D segment can be confidently identified. The sequence was collected from a man in his fifties or sixties with non-small cell lung cancer. This receptor has the CDR3 CASSWEEKETQYF. The nucleotides read TGTGCCAGCAGCTGGGAAGAAAAAGAGACCCAGTACTTC. Here the CDR3 is joined to the reference TRBV7-2 and TRBJ2-5 genes, and the full variable domain is: GAGVSQSPSNKVTEKGKDVELRCDPISGHTALYWYRQSLGQGLEFLIYFQGNSAPDKSGLPSDRFSAERTGGSVSTLTIQRTQQEDSAVYLCASSWEEKETQYFGPGTRLLVL.